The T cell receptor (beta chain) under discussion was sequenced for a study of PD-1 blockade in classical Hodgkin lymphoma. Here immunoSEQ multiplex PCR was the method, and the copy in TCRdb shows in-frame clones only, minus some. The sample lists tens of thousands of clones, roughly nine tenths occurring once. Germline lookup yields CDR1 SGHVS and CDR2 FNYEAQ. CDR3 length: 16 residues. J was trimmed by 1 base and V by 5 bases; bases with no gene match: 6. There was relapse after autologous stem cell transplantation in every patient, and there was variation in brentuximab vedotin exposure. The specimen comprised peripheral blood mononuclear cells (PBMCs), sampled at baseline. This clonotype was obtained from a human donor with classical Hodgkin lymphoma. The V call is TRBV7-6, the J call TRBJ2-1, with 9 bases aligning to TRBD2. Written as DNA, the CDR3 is TGTGCCAGCAGCCGATTCAGCGGGGGGTCCTACAATGAGCAGTTCTTC. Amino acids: CASSRFSGGSYNEQFF.